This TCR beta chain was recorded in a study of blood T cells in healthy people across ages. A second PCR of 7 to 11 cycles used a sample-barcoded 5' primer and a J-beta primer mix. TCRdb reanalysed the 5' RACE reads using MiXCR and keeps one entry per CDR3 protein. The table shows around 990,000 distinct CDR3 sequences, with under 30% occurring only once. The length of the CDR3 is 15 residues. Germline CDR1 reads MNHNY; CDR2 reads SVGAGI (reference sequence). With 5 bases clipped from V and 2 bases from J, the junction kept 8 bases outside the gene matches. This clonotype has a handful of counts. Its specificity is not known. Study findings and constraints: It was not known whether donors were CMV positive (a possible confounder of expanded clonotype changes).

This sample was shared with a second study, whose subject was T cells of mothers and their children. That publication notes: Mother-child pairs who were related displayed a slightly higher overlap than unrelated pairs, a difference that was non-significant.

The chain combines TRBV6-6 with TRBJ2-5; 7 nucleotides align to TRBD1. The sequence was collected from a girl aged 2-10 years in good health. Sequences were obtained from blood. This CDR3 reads CASSPRAGGQETQYF. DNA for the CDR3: TGTGCCAGCAGTCCTCGGGCAGGGGGTCAAGAGACCCAGTACTTC.